This TCR beta chain was identified during a study of tumour-infiltrating T cells in Burkitt lymphoma. The CDR3 length is 15 residues. Trimming shortened V by 0 bases and J by 4 bases, and 12 bases separated the two germline ends. The germline gives CDR1 MGHRA, CDR2 YSYEKL. Clones were read by immunoSEQ multiplex PCR, and TCRdb kept only the in-frame ones, dropping some. This table holds 13,000 to 15,000 clones, around 86% found once. Sequences were obtained from tumor tissue. The clonotype originates from a human donor with diffuse large B-cell lymphoma. The chain links TRBV4-1 to TRBJ1-1; TRBD1 might be the D (5 bases). CDR3: CASSQDERGGTEAFF. CDR3 DNA: TGCGCCAGCAGCCAAGATGAACGGGGGGGCACTGAAGCTTTCTTT.